This T cell receptor beta chain was observed in a study of post-analysis software for immune sequencing data. Study findings and constraints: Controls had lower frequencies than patients of five TRBV segments, which included TRBV5-6, TRBV5-1 and TRBV20-1. Strong co-clustering by F measure linked samples that shared a preparation batch. Normalized Chao1 diversity was significantly lower in multiple sclerosis patients than in controls.

With respect to this clonotype: What it binds is unknown.

Germline V gives CDR1 SGHAT, CDR2 FQNNGV. V was pared by 1 base and J by 4 bases, with 1 base of the junction left unmatched. The CDR3 length is 15 residues. The library was made from cDNA and included unique molecular identifiers. When roughly 0.9 to 10 million T cells were used, they gave a few hundred thousand cDNA molecules. Each CDR3 protein is one row after TCRdb ran MiXCR on the PCR reads. The sample shows about 170,000 distinct CDR3 sequences, 30% of them seen only once. Sequenced: blood. The sequence was obtained from a girl aged 10-17 years with multiple sclerosis. The chain joins TRBV11-2 to TRBJ2-2, with TRBD1 identical over 9 bases. In nucleotides, the CDR3 is TGTGCCAGCAGCTTAGTGACAGGGGGCACCGGGGAGCTGTTTTTT. Its protein is CASSLVTGGTGELFF.